Listed below are T cell receptor beta chains from one sample, sequenced in a study of control samples from healthy donors and cancer patients. Repertoires were generated with immunoSEQ multiplex PCR, while TCRdb's copy carries only in-frame clones and drops some. This table holds a few hundred thousand clones, about 93% found once. Sequencing was performed on PBMCs. These receptors originate from a man aged 40-50 years with head and neck cancer. CDR3s include the opening cysteine and the closing phenylalanine or tryptophan. D genes are given only for firm matches. Only some rows state a clone size, as once, few, many or a class for expanded clones.

clone_size j_call v_call d_call cdr3_aa cdr3_nt
- TRBJ2-1 TRBV4-3 TRBD1 CASSHEGTGGNEQFF TGCGCCAGCAGCCACGAGGGGACAGGGGGCAATGAGCAGTTCTTC
- TRBJ2-7 TRBV29-1 - CSVEDQKGDSSYEQYF TGCAGCGTTGAAGATCAGAAGGGGGACTCCTCCTACGAGCAGTACTTC
- TRBJ1-1 TRBV27 - CASSSGHFTEAFF TGTGCCAGCAGCTCGGGACACTTCACTGAAGCTTTCTTT
- TRBJ1-4 TRBV9 - CARSGSANEKLFF TGTGCCAGATCAGGGTCGGCTAATGAAAAACTGTTTTTT
- TRBJ2-2 TRBV30 TRBD1 CAWRQGGNTGELFF TGTGCCTGGCGACAGGGGGGGAACACCGGGGAGCTGTTTTTT
- TRBJ1-1 TRBV7-2 - CASSIDSNTEAFF TGTGCCAGCAGCATCGACAGTAACACTGAAGCTTTCTTT
once TRBJ1-1 TRBV10-3 TRBD1 CAISEAGTAMNTEAFF TGTGCCATCAGTGAGGCCGGGACAGCCATGAACACTGAAGCTTTCTTT
- TRBJ2-7 TRBV4-1 TRBD2 CASSQPLELAGGLYEQYF TGCGCCAGCAGCCAACCACTCGAACTGGCGGGGGGGCTCTACGAGCAGTACTTC
many TRBJ1-4 TRBV14 TRBD1 CASSQRTGWEKLFF TGTGCCAGCAGCCAAAGGACAGGTTGGGAAAAACTGTTTTTT
- TRBJ1-1 TRBV10-3 - CAISGLGQRGEAFF TGTGCCATCAGTGGACTTGGACAGCGGGGTGAAGCTTTCTTT
- TRBJ2-2 TRBV28 TRBD2 CASSYGASGRWAGELFF TGTGCCAGCAGTTACGGGGCTAGCGGGAGGTGGGCCGGGGAGCTGTTTTTT
- TRBJ1-2 TRBV3-1/TRBV3-2 - CASSQAKVVENYGYTF TGTGCCAGCAGCCAGGCAAAGGTAGTGGAAAACTATGGCTACACCTTC
- TRBJ2-1 TRBV18 TRBD2 CASSREAGLYNEQFF TGTGCCAGCTCAAGAGAAGCGGGGCTGTACAATGAGCAGTTCTTC
- TRBJ2-5 TRBV11-2 TRBD2 CASSSREGWETQYF TGTGCCAGCAGTTCCAGGGAGGGGTGGGAGACCCAGTACTTC
- TRBJ2-5 TRBV18 - CASSPYGAQETQYF TGTGCCAGCTCACCATATGGGGCCCAAGAGACCCAGTACTTC
- TRBJ2-2 TRBV7-2 TRBD2 CASSPRSGGTGELFF TGTGCCAGCAGCCCCCGCAGCGGGGGCACCGGGGAGCTGTTTTTT
- TRBJ2-3 TRBV5-8 - CASSLEGTLTDTQYF TGTGCCAGCAGCTTGGAAGGGACCCTCACAGATACGCAGTATTTT
- TRBJ1-1 TRBV11-2 - CASSPRVEGWTEAFF TGTGCCAGCAGCCCTAGGGTGGAGGGGTGGACTGAAGCTTTCTTT
- TRBJ1-5 TRBV29-1 TRBD1 CSVGTGGQPQHF TGCAGCGTAGGGACAGGCGGGCAGCCCCAGCATTTT
few TRBJ2-6 TRBV7-3 - CASALGPSGANVLTF TGTGCCAGCGCATTGGGCCCCTCTGGGGCCAACGTCCTGACTTTC
- TRBJ2-3 TRBV5-1 - CASSLAGALSRTDTQYF TGCGCCAGCAGCTTGGCCGGGGCCCTATCCCGCACAGATACGCAGTATTTT